The 24 T cell receptor beta chains below all came from one sample that was sequenced in a study of siplizumab effects on memory and regulatory T cells. Profiling relied on immunoSEQ multiplex PCR, and the TCRdb table lists in-frame clones only, not all of them. The sample holds some 53,000 clones; 95% to 97% are singletons and the top ten take 0.64%. Sequencing was carried out using naive CD4+ T cells sorted from blood. These receptors all stem from a human donor in good health.

V gene TRBV29-1 combines with J gene TRBJ1-6; no clear D gene. V was clipped by 6 bases and J by 0 bases, with 6 bases between them. The germline V gene has CDR1 SQVTM and CDR2 ANQGSEA. CDR3 length: 13 residues. CDR3 amino acids: CSVQSSYNSPLHF. The CDR3 nucleotides are TGCAGCGTCCAGAGCTCCTATAATTCACCCCTCCACTTT.

The chain is built from TRBV25-1 and TRBJ2-1, with a tentative D call TRBD2 (6 bases). The germline V and J ends were trimmed by 0 bases and 7 bases, with 10 bases remaining between them. The germline CDR1 and CDR2 sequences are MGHDK and SYGVNS. The CDR3 sequence is 14 residues long. The CDR3: CASSEYIRGNEQFF. CDR3 DNA: TGTGCCAGCAGTGAATATATTCGGGGGAATGAGCAGTTCTTC.

This clone occurred once. The rearrangement links TRBV6-6 to TRBJ1-2, with a tentative D call TRBD1 (6 bases). V was shortened by 6 bases and J by 4 bases, with 12 bases between the two germline ends. This CDR3 region has 13 residues. Germline V gene sequence: CDR1 MNHNY, CDR2 SVGAGI (reference sequence). The DNA of the CDR3 is TGTGCCAGCAGCCCCGGACAGAGCTATGGCTACACCTTC. Translating gives CASSPGQSYGYTF.

V gene TRBV19 combines with J gene TRBJ1-5; 7 nucleotides agree with TRBD1. J lost 0 bases, V lost 3 bases, and 5 bases had no gene match. The CDR3 extends over 16 amino acids. The germline gives CDR1 LNHDA, CDR2 SQIVND (reference sequence). The CDR3 DNA is TGTGCCAGTAGTATTCAGGGGGGCCATAGCAATCAGCCCCAGCATTTT. Protein: CASSIQGGHSNQPQHF.

For the CDR3, the DNA is TGTGCCAGCAGCTGGCACGTTTACAATGAGCAGTTCTTC. Protein sequence: CASSWHVYNEQFF. J is TRBJ2-1 and V is TRBV5-4; D not certain. Germline V CDR1 and CDR2: SGHNT, YYREEE (reference sequence). The CDR3 runs to 13 residues. The V and J ends lost 3 bases and 4 bases respectively, with 8 bases between them.

This chain connects TRBV6-5 to TRBJ2-1, with 14 positions matching TRBD2. The CDR3 is 15 amino acids. Losses at the gene ends were 3 bases for V and 11 bases for J; bases not matched to a gene: 6. Looked up from germline, CDR1 is MNHEY and CDR2 is SVGAGI. The CDR3 sequence: CASSYPGTSGGKQFF. CDR3 sequence (DNA): TGTGCCAGCAGTTATCCCGGGACTAGCGGGGGTAAGCAGTTCTTC.

The sample holds one count of this clone. The rearrangement uses TRBV9 and TRBJ2-5; D uncertain. The CDR3 sequence is 15 residues long. Deletions cut 4 bases from V and 2 bases from J, with 15 bases between. CDR1 is SGDLS and CDR2 is YYNGEE in the germline V gene. CDR3 sequence (DNA): TGTGCCAGCAGCCCACGAATCCGGAGTCAAGAGACCCAGTACTTC. This sequence encodes CASSPRIRSQETQYF.

The chain joins TRBV6-5 to TRBJ1-4; D not certain. Trimming removed 6 bases at V and 7 bases at J, with 9 bases between. The CDR3 totals 12 residues. CDR1 MNHEY and CDR2 SVGAGI come from the germline V gene. The CDR3 DNA reads TGTGCCAGCAGGGGATATACTGAAAAACTGTTTTTT. Its translation is CASRGYTEKLFF.

This chain joins TRBV11-1 and TRBJ1-3; D might be TRBD1 (5 bases). The CDR3 is made up of 17 amino acids. Germline V gene lookup returns CDR1 SGHAT and CDR2 FQDESV (reference sequence). Trimming took 6 bases from V and 0 from J, leaving 18 bases between them. CDR3 sequence: CASRSRDRRYSGNTIYF. Written as DNA, the CDR3 is TGTGCCAGCAGATCTCGGGACCGCCGATACTCTGGAAACACCATATATTTT.

V gene TRBV6-5 combines with J gene TRBJ1-5; D possibly corresponds to TRBD1 (5 bases). Germline CDR1 is MNHEY and CDR2 is SVGAGI. The CDR3 is made up of 12 amino acids. V lost 7 bases to trimming and J lost 10 bases, with 14 bases between them. The chain's CDR3 is CASTNRNVPQHF. For the CDR3, the DNA is TGTGCCAGCACCAACAGGAACGTCCCCCAGCATTTT.

DNA for the CDR3: TGCAGCGTTGGACTAGCGGGAGTCTACGAGCAGTACTTC. It codes for CSVGLAGVYEQYF. This chain links TRBV29-1 with TRBJ2-7; the match to TRBD2 covers 12 bases. V gave up 4 bases and J gave up 3 bases; unmatched junction bases: 1. CDR1 is SQVTM and CDR2 is ANQGSEA in the germline V gene. CDR3 size: 13 residues.

The chain joins TRBV4-1 to TRBJ2-7, with a possible D match to TRBD1 (5 bases). Trimming cost V 0 bases and J 3 bases, with 12 bases left between them. There are 15 residues in the CDR3. Germline-derived CDR1 and CDR2 are MGHRA and YSYEKL. The CDR3 protein is CASSQDGAVLYEQYF. CDR3 bases: TGCGCCAGCAGCCAAGATGGGGCGGTCCTCTACGAGCAGTACTTC.

The J gene is TRBJ1-1, the V gene TRBV11-3; 7 nucleotides line up with TRBD1. Losses at the gene ends were 3 bases for V and 3 bases for J; bases not matched to a gene: 7. Germline V gene sequence: CDR1 SGHNT, CDR2 YENEEA. The CDR3 runs 15 residues. The CDR3 bases are TGTGCCAGCAGCTTTCTAACAGGGGCGGACACTGAAGCTTTCTTT. Translating gives CASSFLTGADTEAFF. Variable domain in full (rest from reference TRBV11-3 and TRBJ1-1): EAGVVQSPRYKIIEKKQPVAFWCNPISGHNTLYWYLQNLGQGPELLIRYENEEAVDDSQLPKDRFSAERLKGVDSTLKIQPAELGDSAVYLCASSFLTGADTEAFFGQGTRLTVV.

V is TRBV4-2 and J is TRBJ2-2; no firm D call. Germline V CDR1 and CDR2: LGHNA, YNFKEQ. V lost 0 bases and J lost 7, with 12 bases in between. The CDR3 is 15 residues long. The CDR3 sequence: CASSQDHGSGGELFF. Written as DNA, the CDR3 is TGTGCCAGCAGCCAAGATCACGGGTCGGGCGGGGAGCTGTTTTTT.

CDR3 loop: CASSLVVGLSYEQYF. Written as DNA, the CDR3 is TGTGCCAGCAGCTTAGTAGTTGGGCTGAGTTACGAGCAGTACTTC. The J gene is TRBJ2-7, the V gene TRBV11-3; D unresolved. This CDR3 is 15 amino acids long. V lost 1 base and J lost 4, with 14 bases in between. The germline V gene encodes CDR1 SGHNT and CDR2 YENEEA.

The rearrangement uses TRBV6-6 and TRBJ2-3; TRBD2 is a possible D gene (5 bases). The CDR3 loop spans 11 amino acids. Germline CDR1 MNHNY, CDR2 SVGAGI (reference sequence). The V gene lost 8 bases and the J gene lost 6 bases, with 9 bases spanning the gap. The CDR3 is CASQRGDTQYF. The DNA for the CDR3 is TGTGCCAGCCAACGCGGGGATACGCAGTATTTT.

CDR3 protein: CASRVVGQETQYF. DNA of the CDR3: TGTGCCAGTAGGGTGGTGGGACAAGAGACCCAGTACTTC. The chain is built from TRBV19 and TRBJ2-5; D not resolved. The length of the CDR3 is 13 residues. Between the trimmed V and J ends, which lost 6 bases and 2 bases, there was a span of 10 bases. From germline, CDR1 is LNHDA and CDR2 SQIVND (reference sequence).

This clone was observed a handful of times. The chain uses TRBV7-9 and TRBJ2-7; TRBD2 might be the D (6 bases). Germline lookup yields CDR1 SEHNR and CDR2 FQNEAQ (reference sequence). The V end was cut by 2 bases, the J end by 6 bases, with 14 bases between. This CDR3 has 14 residues. The chain's CDR3 is CASSLTGTVPEQYF. CDR3 nucleotide sequence: TGTGCCAGCAGCTTAACTGGGACTGTGCCCGAGCAGTACTTC.

The genes are TRBV9 and TRBJ2-1; maybe TRBD2 (7 bases). Germline V CDR1 and CDR2: SGDLS, YYNGEE. CDR3 length: 16 residues. V was pared by 3 bases and J by 2 bases, with 15 bases between. CDR3 residues: CASSERGTITYNEQFF. Here the CDR3 DNA reads TGTGCCAGCAGCGAGAGGGGGACTATAACCTACAATGAGCAGTTCTTC.

The chain couples TRBV27 to TRBJ2-7; TRBD2 might be the D (6 bases). The germline V gene has CDR1 MNHEY and CDR2 SMNVEV (reference sequence). V was pared by 5 bases and J by 0 bases, with 14 bases between. The CDR3 is 15 amino acids. CDR3 DNA: TGTGCCAGCAGTCGGAGAATCGGGGGCTCCTACGAGCAGTACTTC. Translation: CASSRRIGGSYEQYF.

The gene calls are TRBV6-1 and TRBJ2-1, with D unclear. There are 16 residues in the CDR3. Germline lookup yields CDR1 MNHNS and CDR2 SASEGT. V lost 1 base, J lost 0 bases, and 10 bases lay in between. CDR3 residues: CASSEGWGFSYNEQFF. In DNA, the CDR3 is TGTGCCAGCAGTGAAGGTTGGGGATTCTCCTACAATGAGCAGTTCTTC.

J is TRBJ2-1 and V is TRBV7-9; D might be TRBD1 (6 bases). There are 15 residues in the CDR3. CDR1 is SEHNR, CDR2 FQNEAQ, per germline (reference sequence). V was cut by 5 bases and J by 1 base, with 12 bases left in between. CDR3 DNA: TGTGCCAGCAGCCCTTCGAGGGGGTCCTACAATGAGCAGTTCTTC. Protein product: CASSPSRGSYNEQFF.

This clone has more than one count but fewer than ten. This CDR3 is CASSLDRVIHEQYF. For the CDR3, the DNA is TGCGCCAGCAGCTTGGACAGGGTCATCCACGAGCAGTACTTC. J is TRBJ2-7 and V is TRBV5-1; TRBD1 might be the D (6 bases). The V gene's germline CDR1 is SGHRS and CDR2 YFSETQ. The CDR3 spans 14 residues. Trimming pared 0 bases from V and 5 bases from J, leaving 12 bases between. Full variable domain (remainder filled in from reference TRBV5-1 and TRBJ2-7): KAGVTQTPRYLIKTRGQQVTLSCSPISGHRSVSWYQQTPGQGLQFLFEYFSETQRNKGNFPGRFSGRQFSNSRSEMNVSTLELGDSALYLCASSLDRVIHEQYFGPGTRLTVT.

The chain employs TRBV2 and TRBJ2-4, with TRBD2 matching 8 bases. CDR1 and CDR2 (germline): SNHLY, FYNNEI. J gave up 1 base and V 6 bases, and 8 bases lay outside the gene matches. The CDR3 consists of 16 residues. The CDR3 coding sequence is TGTGCCAGCAGAGAGGCCGGGGGGGGTGCCAAAAACATTCAGTACTTC. This encodes CASREAGGGAKNIQYF.